This TCR beta chain originates from a study of blood T cell repertoires in COVID-19. For the study at large: COVID-19 samples collected from the United States, Italy and Spain covered acute and convalescent phases.

The CDR3 covers 16 residues. In germline, CDR1 is SGHNT, CDR2 YYREEE (reference sequence). The V gene lost 0 bases and the J gene lost 5 bases, with 14 bases spanning the gap. The study recruited people aged about 18 to 89 years across around 23 US areas. Clones were sequenced by immunoSEQ multiplex PCR, and TCRdb holds only the in-frame ones, with some missing. Of over 200,000 clones in the sample, 80% to 90% were seen once. The sequencing input was PBMCs or T cells enriched from blood (not recorded which). V and J are TRBV5-4 and TRBJ2-2; weak D call: TRBD2 (6 bases). The receptor was isolated from a woman aged 25 to 39 who had been exposed to COVID-19. CDR3 protein: CASSLEPGSKTGELFF. The CDR3 bases are TGTGCCAGCAGCTTGGAACCCGGGAGCAAAACCGGGGAGCTGTTTTTT. The entire variable domain, with the rest obtained from reference TRBV5-4 and TRBJ2-2, is as follows: ETGVTQSPTHLIKTRGQQVTLRCSSQSGHNTVSWYQQALGQGPQFIFQYYREEENGRGNFPPRFSGLQFPNYSSELNVNALELDDSALYLCASSLEPGSKTGELFFGEGSRLTVL.